This T cell receptor beta chain was captured by sequencing in a study of cytomegalovirus exposure and HLA in healthy donors. This clone appeared once. Germline V gives CDR1 SGHRS, CDR2 YFSETQ. The CDR3 is 15 residues long. Trimming removed 3 bases from V and 8 bases from J; junction bases left unmatched: 8. It was with 60 Vbeta and 13 Jbeta primers that the PCR ran. The assay was immunoSEQ multiplex PCR, and TCRdb's table has in-frame clones only and misses some. The table shows 95,000 to 150,000 clones, with roughly 80% occurring only once. This TCR was recovered from a middle-aged woman in good health and CMV-seropositive. The source material was PBMCs. The chain carries TRBV5-1 and TRBJ1-6; 7 nucleotides match TRBD1. The CDR3 sequence: CASSSRNDRDSPLHF. CDR3 DNA sequence: TGCGCCAGCAGCTCCCGCAATGACAGGGATTCACCCCTCCACTTT.